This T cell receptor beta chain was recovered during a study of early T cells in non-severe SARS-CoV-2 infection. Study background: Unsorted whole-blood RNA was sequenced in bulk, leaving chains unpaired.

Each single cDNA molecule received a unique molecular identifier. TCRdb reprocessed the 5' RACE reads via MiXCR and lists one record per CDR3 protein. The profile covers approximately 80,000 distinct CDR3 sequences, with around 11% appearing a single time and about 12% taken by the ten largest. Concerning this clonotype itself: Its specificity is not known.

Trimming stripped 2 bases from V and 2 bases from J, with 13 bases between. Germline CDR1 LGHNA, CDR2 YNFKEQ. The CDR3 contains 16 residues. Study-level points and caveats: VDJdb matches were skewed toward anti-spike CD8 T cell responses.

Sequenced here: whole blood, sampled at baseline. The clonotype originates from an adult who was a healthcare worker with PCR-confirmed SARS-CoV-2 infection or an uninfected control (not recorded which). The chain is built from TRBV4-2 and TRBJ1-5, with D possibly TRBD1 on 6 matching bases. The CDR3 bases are TGTGCCAGCAGCCAAACGCAGCCAGGGGGCAATCAGCCCCAGCATTTT. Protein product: CASSQTQPGGNQPQHF.